This record covers a single T cell receptor (beta chain). These data originate in a study of blood T cell repertoires in COVID-19. Only in-frame clones appear in the TCRdb table, and some are missing; sequencing was by immunoSEQ multiplex PCR. The data show 300,000 to 400,000 clones, around 87% seen once. The CDR3 totals 18 residues. With V trimmed by 2 bases and J by 0 bases, 10 bases remained unmatched. Germline lookup yields CDR1 SGHKS and CDR2 YYEKEE (reference sequence). Sequencing used peripheral blood. The chain employs TRBV5-5 and TRBJ1-4, with 7 positions matching TRBD1. The receptor was derived from a woman aged 60-70 years with COVID-19, enrolled during active disease. The CDR3 loop reads CASSFRTGVSATNEKLFF. The CDR3, as DNA: TGTGCCAGCAGCTTCCGTACAGGGGTATCCGCAACTAATGAAAAACTGTTTTTT.